Following are 20 T cell receptor beta chains from one sample sequenced in a study of CD8 T cells in ankylosing spondylitis. TCRdb re-analysed the 5' RACE reads in MiXCR, keeping a single row per CDR3 protein. The sample lists approximately 340,000 distinct CDR3 sequences; 14% to 15% were seen once. The sequenced material came from blood, either unsorted or a sorted T cell fraction (not recorded which). Receptors were obtained from a male donor with ankylosing spondylitis or in good health (not recorded which).

CDR3 coding DNA: TGTGCCAGTAGTCCCCGCCCCCTAGGAACAGGGAACACCGGGGAGCTGTTTTTT. Its translation: CASSPRPLGTGNTGELFF. J is TRBJ2-2 and V is TRBV19; a possible D gene is TRBD1 (5 bases). This CDR3 is built from 18 residues. V lost 5 bases and J lost 1, with 20 bases in between. The germline V gene has CDR1 LNHDA and CDR2 SQIVND (reference sequence).

The rearrangement uses TRBV12-3 or TRBV12-4 and TRBJ1-1, with 8 bases aligning to TRBD1. With V trimmed by 2 bases and J by 3 bases, 5 bases remained unmatched. The CDR3 has 15 amino acids. CDR3 amino acids: CASSLSGQGDTEAFF. The CDR3 nucleotides are TGTGCCAGCAGTTTATCCGGACAGGGCGACACTGAAGCTTTCTTT.

The CDR3 is CAISEWGFSGSDEQYF. As DNA, the CDR3 is TGTGCCATCAGTGAGTGGGGGTTTAGCGGGAGCGACGAGCAGTACTTC. The chain carries TRBV10-3 and TRBJ2-7; 9 nucleotides agree with TRBD2. CDR3 length: 16 amino acids. V dropped 1 base and J dropped 5; count of bases not matched to a gene: 9. Germline V gene data show CDR1 as ENHRY and CDR2 as SYGVKD.

This clonotype was seen a few times. The chain combines TRBV6-2 or TRBV6-3 with TRBJ1-1, with D tentatively TRBD1 (5 bases). This CDR3 region has 16 residues. CDR1 MNHEY and CDR2 SVGEGT come from the germline V gene. Trimming cost V 2 bases and J 0 bases, with 13 bases left between them. CDR3 nucleotides: TGTGCCAGCAGTTACCCGGCGACAGTCATGAACACTGAAGCTTTCTTT. It translates to CASSYPATVMNTEAFF.

The chain combines TRBV21-1 with TRBJ2-3; TRBD2 is the table's D call, not checked against the DNA. TRBV21-1 is noted as a pseudogene. The CDR3 is 18 amino acids. The DNA for the CDR3 is TGTGCCAGCAGCAGCCGAATACGCCCTAGCGGGGGCACAGATACGCAGTATTTT. Translated: CASSSRIRPSGGTDTQYF.

The chain is built from TRBV12-3 or TRBV12-4 and TRBJ2-2, with 9 bases identical to TRBD2. J lost 3 bases, V lost 8 bases, and 16 bases had no gene match. The CDR3 totals 18 residues. The CDR3 DNA reads TGTGCCAGCTGTAGGGGGCCAGGGACTAGCTTCGACACCGGGGAGCTGTTTTTT. Its translation: CASCRGPGTSFDTGELFF.

This clonotype was counted ten times or more. This chain links TRBV29-1 with TRBJ2-1, with 8 bases aligning to TRBD1. This CDR3 has 11 residues. V lost 7 bases and J lost 9; bases outside the gene matches: 5. Per germline, CDR1 SQVTM and CDR2 ANQGSEA. CDR3: CSARGQAEQFF. The DNA of the CDR3 is TGCAGCGCCCGGGGACAGGCTGAGCAGTTCTTC.

This clonotype appeared many times. The chain has TRBV7-9 and TRBJ1-4; no clear D. This CDR3 comprises 14 residues. V lost 0 bases and J 5 bases, leaving 7 bases between the germline ends. Germline loops: CDR1 SEHNR, CDR2 FQNEAQ (reference sequence). The CDR3 nucleotides read TGTGCCAGCAGCTTAGCCAGCCGGAATGAAAAACTGTTTTTT. This translates into CASSLASRNEKLFF.

This chain joins TRBV29-1 and TRBJ2-3; unclear D gene. V was cut by 1 base and J by 4 bases, with 6 bases left in between. The germline V gene has CDR1 SQVTM and CDR2 ANQGSEA. This CDR3 spans 12 amino acids. The CDR3 protein is CSVEGVSDTQYF. The DNA of the CDR3 is TGCAGCGTTGAAGGGGTCTCAGATACGCAGTATTTT.

The genes are TRBV28 and TRBJ2-1; D is possibly TRBD2 (5 bases). V was trimmed by 7 bases and J by 1 base, leaving 14 bases between them. The length of the CDR3 is 15 residues. CDR1 is MDHEN, CDR2 SYDVKM, per germline. The CDR3 here is CASTPSAASYNEQFF. The CDR3 DNA sequence: TGTGCCAGCACCCCCTCAGCGGCTTCCTACAATGAGCAGTTCTTC. Based on the CDR3 plus reference TRBV28 and TRBJ2-1, the full variable domain is DVKVTQSSRYLVKRTGEKVFLECVQDMDHENMFWYRQDPGLGLRLIYFSYDVKMKEKGDIPEGYSVSREKKERFSLILESASTNQTSMYLCASTPSAASYNEQFFGPGTRLTVL.

This clonotype has just one count. This sequence joins TRBV12-5 and TRBJ2-7; D is perhaps TRBD1 or TRBD2 (5 bases each). The ends were cut back, 2 bases at V and 9 bases at J, with 14 bases in the middle. Germline V gene data show CDR1 as LGHNT and CDR2 as FRNRAP. The CDR3 is 13 residues long. CDR3 nucleotide sequence: TGTGCTAGTGGTTTGATCGGAAGGGACGGGCAGTACTTC. Encoded protein: CASGLIGRDGQYF.

The gene calls are TRBV5-1 and TRBJ2-5; D gene uncertain. This CDR3 is built from 14 residues. V was trimmed by 0 bases and J by 3 bases, leaving 9 bases between them. The germline V gene has CDR1 SGHRS and CDR2 YFSETQ. The CDR3 region is CASSLETPEETQYF. The DNA of the CDR3 is TGCGCCAGCAGCTTGGAGACACCCGAAGAGACCCAGTACTTC.

The V and J genes are TRBV6-1 and TRBJ2-1; 7 nucleotides match TRBD1. This CDR3 has 15 amino acids. Germline V gene sequence: CDR1 MNHNS, CDR2 SASEGT. Trimming took 6 bases from V and 3 from J; bases not matched to a gene: 8. The DNA for the CDR3 is TGTGCCAGCAGCCGAACCGGGACAGACTACAATGAGCAGTTCTTC. Amino acid sequence: CASSRTGTDYNEQFF.

The genes are TRBV21-1 and TRBJ2-7; TRBD2, the D gene given by the table, was not confirmed from the DNA. TRBV21-1 is a documented pseudogene. The CDR3 sequence is 14 residues long. In DNA, the CDR3 is TGTGCCAGGACTAGCGGGAGGTCGCCCTACGAGCAGTACTTC. Translation gives CARTSGRSPYEQYF.

This clonotype was found a few times. The chain employs TRBV15 and TRBJ1-2; no definite D call. This CDR3 is 15 amino acids long. Deletions cut 0 bases from V and 0 bases from J, with 8 bases between. Per germline, CDR1 LNHNV and CDR2 YYDKDF (reference sequence). The CDR3 nucleotides are TGTGCCACCAGCAGAGATCGAGGAGCTAACTATGGCTACACCTTC. It codes for CATSRDRGANYGYTF.

In this sample, this clonotype turned up many times. CDR3 nucleotide sequence: TGCGCCAGCAGCCTTGGGGGAGTCGAGACCCAGTACTTC. Translation: CASSLGGVETQYF. The chain joins TRBV5-1 to TRBJ2-5; either TRBD1 or TRBD2 may fit D (5 bases each). Trimming cost V 4 bases and J 5 bases, with 12 bases left between them. This CDR3 comprises 13 residues. The germline CDR1 and CDR2 sequences are SGHRS and YFSETQ.

The rearrangement uses TRBV30 and TRBJ1-2; perhaps TRBD1 as D (5 bases). Germline assignment: CDR1 GTSNPN and CDR2 SVGIG (reference sequence). The CDR3 length is 12 residues. V lost 5 bases and J 8 bases, leaving 15 bases between the germline ends. The CDR3 loop is CAWAETQGGYTF. DNA of the CDR3: TGTGCCTGGGCAGAGACCCAGGGAGGCTACACCTTC.

The count of this clonotype is one. The CDR3 DNA sequence: TGCGCCAGCAGCTTAAGTGGGGGCGCGAGTACTGAAGCTTTCTTT. Translating it yields CASSLSGGASTEAFF. This chain uses TRBV5-1 with TRBJ1-1; D is possibly TRBD1 (6 bases). V was pared by 2 bases and J by 5 bases, with 16 bases between. Germline-derived CDR1 and CDR2 are SGHRS and YFSETQ. This CDR3 has 15 amino acids. Based on the CDR3 plus reference TRBV5-1 and TRBJ1-1, the full variable domain is KAGVTQTPRYLIKTRGQQVTLSCSPISGHRSVSWYQQTPGQGLQFLFEYFSETQRNKGNFPGRFSGRQFSNSRSEMNVSTLELGDSALYLCASSLSGGASTEAFFGQGTRLTVV.

The rearrangement joins TRBV2 to TRBJ1-1; weak D call: TRBD1 (6 bases). Germline lookup yields CDR1 SNHLY and CDR2 FYNNEI. Trimming cost V 4 bases and J 8 bases, with 17 bases left between them. This CDR3 is 14 amino acids long. This CDR3 reads CASSAPSWGGEAFF. The DNA for the CDR3 is TGTGCCAGCAGTGCCCCTTCATGGGGGGGCGAAGCTTTCTTT.

This chain joins TRBV10-3 and TRBJ2-1, with D possibly TRBD1 on 6 matching bases. Deletions cut 8 bases from V and 3 bases from J, with 14 bases between. Per germline, CDR1 ENHRY and CDR2 SYGVKD. The CDR3 runs 14 residues. The CDR3 nucleotides read TGTGCCATCTCTTCGACAGGCATCTACAATGAGCAGTTCTTC. It codes for CAISSTGIYNEQFF.